This T cell receptor beta chain was sequenced during a study of blood T cell repertoires in COVID-19. Overall study context: Whether acute or convalescent, the COVID-19 samples came from the United States, Italy and Spain. Sample material is recorded as cDNA or gDNA derived from T cells, B-cell-depleted T cells, or PBMCs.

In the authors' methods: Amplification with reference gene primers provided the estimates of nucleated cell counts. Produced via immunoSEQ multiplex PCR; TCRdb's table is partial and in-frame only. That table gives V, J and clone size, and the DNA gave D and trimming. The sample lists approximately 300,000 clones; around 90% were seen once. Trimming removed 0 bases at V and 0 bases at J, with 8 bases between. The germline CDR1 and CDR2 sequences are LGHNA and YSLEER. The CDR3 is 15 amino acids. The rearrangement links TRBV4-3 to TRBJ1-1; TRBD1 might be the D (5 bases). The specimen sequenced was peripheral blood. The TCR comes from a woman in her 30s with COVID-19, enrolled during active disease. In nucleotides, the CDR3 is TGCGCCAGCAGCCAAGATACAGGTTTGAACACTGAAGCTTTCTTT. Protein: CASSQDTGLNTEAFF.